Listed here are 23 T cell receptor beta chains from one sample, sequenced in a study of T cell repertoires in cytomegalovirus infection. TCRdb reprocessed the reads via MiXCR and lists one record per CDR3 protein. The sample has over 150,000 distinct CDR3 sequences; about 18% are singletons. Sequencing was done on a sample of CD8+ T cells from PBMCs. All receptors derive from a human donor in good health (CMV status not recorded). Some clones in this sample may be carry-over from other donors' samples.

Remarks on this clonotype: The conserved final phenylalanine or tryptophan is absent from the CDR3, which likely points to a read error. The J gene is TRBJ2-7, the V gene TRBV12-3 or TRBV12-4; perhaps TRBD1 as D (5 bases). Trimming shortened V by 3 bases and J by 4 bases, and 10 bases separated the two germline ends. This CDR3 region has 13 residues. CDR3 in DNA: TGTGCCAGCAGTTTGAAGGGGTCATACGAGCAGTACTTG. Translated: CASSLKGSYEQYL.

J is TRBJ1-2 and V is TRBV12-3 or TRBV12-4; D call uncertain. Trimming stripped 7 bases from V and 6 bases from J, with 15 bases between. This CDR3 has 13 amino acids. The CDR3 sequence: CASTTSGLNGYTF. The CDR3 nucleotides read TGTGCCAGCACTACATCAGGACTGAATGGCTACACCTTC.

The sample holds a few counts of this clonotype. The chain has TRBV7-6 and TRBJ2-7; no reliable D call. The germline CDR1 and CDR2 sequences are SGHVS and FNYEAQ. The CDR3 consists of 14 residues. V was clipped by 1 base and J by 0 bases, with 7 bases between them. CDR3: CASSLGGFSYEQYF. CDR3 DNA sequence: TGTGCCAGCAGCTTAGGGGGTTTCTCCTACGAGCAGTACTTC. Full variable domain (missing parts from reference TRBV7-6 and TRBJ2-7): GAGVSQSPRYKVTKRGQDVALRCDPISGHVSLYWYRQALGQGPEFLTYFNYEAQQDKSGLPNDRFSAERPEGSISTLTIQRTEQRDSAMYRCASSLGGFSYEQYFGPGTRLTVT.

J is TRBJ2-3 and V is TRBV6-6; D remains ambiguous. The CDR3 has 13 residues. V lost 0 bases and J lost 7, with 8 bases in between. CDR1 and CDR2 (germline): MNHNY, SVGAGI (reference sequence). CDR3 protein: CASSYSSGNTQYF. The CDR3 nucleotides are TGTGCCAGCAGTTACTCCTCAGGAAATACGCAGTATTTT.

CDR3 residues: CASSETGRNQPQHF. The CDR3, as DNA: TGTGCCAGCAGTGAGACGGGGCGCAATCAGCCCCAGCATTTT. The V gene is TRBV25-1, the J gene TRBJ1-5, with D possibly being TRBD1 (5 bases). The CDR3 is made up of 14 amino acids. The V end lost 3 bases, the J end lost 2 bases, and 8 bases lay between the germline ends. The V gene's germline CDR1 is MGHDK and CDR2 SYGVNS. Full variable domain (rest looked up from reference TRBV25-1 and TRBJ1-5): EADIYQTPRYLVIGTGKKITLECSQTMGHDKMYWYQQDPGMELHLIHYSYGVNSTEKGDLSSESTVSRIRTEHFPLTLESARPSHTSQYLCASSETGRNQPQHFGDGTRLSIL.

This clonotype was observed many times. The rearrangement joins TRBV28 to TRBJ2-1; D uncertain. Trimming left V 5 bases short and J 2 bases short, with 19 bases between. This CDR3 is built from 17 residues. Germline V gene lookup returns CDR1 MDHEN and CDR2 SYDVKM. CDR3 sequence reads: CASSTLRTADAYNEQFF. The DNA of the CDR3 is TGTGCCAGCAGTACCCTTCGGACCGCGGATGCCTACAATGAGCAGTTCTTC. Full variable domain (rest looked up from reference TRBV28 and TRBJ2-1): DVKVTQSSRYLVKRTGEKVFLECVQDMDHENMFWYRQDPGLGLRLIYFSYDVKMKEKGDIPEGYSVSREKKERFSLILESASTNQTSMYLCASSTLRTADAYNEQFFGPGTRLTVL.

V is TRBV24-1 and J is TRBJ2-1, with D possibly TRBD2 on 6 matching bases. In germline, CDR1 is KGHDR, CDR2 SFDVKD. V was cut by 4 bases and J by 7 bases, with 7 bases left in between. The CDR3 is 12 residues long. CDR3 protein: CATSDGGNEQFF. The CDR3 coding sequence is TGTGCCACCAGTGACGGAGGGAATGAGCAGTTCTTC.

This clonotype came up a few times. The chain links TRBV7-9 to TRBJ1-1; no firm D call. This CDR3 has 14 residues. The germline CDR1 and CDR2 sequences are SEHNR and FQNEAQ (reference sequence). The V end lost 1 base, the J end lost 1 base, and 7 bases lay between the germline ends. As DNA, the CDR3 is TGTGCCAGCAGCTTAGGCGCGACGAACACTGAAGCTTTCTTT. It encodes CASSLGATNTEAFF.

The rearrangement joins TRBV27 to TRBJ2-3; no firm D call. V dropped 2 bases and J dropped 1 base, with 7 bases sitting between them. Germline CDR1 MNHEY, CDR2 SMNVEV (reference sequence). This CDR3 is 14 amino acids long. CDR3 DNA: TGTGCCAGCAGTTTACCCGGCCGCACAGATACGCAGTATTTT. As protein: CASSLPGRTDTQYF.

CDR3 in DNA: TGTGCCAGCAGCTTTGAGGACAGTAGCAATCAGCCCCAGCATTTT. This sequence encodes CASSFEDSSNQPQHF. The chain joins TRBV11-2 to TRBJ1-5, with a tentative D call TRBD1 (6 bases). CDR1 and CDR2 (germline): SGHAT, FQNNGV. Trimming pared 3 bases from V and 0 bases from J, leaving 9 bases between. The CDR3 is made up of 15 amino acids.

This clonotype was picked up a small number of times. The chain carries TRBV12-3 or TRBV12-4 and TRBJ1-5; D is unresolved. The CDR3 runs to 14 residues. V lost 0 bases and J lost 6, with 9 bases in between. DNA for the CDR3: TGTGCCAGCAGTTTAGCCGGAGGAACTCAGCCCCAGCATTTT. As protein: CASSLAGGTQPQHF.

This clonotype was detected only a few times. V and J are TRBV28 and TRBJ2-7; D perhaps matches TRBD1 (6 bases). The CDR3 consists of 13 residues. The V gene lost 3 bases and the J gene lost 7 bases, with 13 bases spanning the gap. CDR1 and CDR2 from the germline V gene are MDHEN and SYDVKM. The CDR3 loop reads CASSFPRGGEQYF. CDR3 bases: TGTGCCAGCAGTTTCCCCAGGGGTGGTGAGCAGTACTTC.

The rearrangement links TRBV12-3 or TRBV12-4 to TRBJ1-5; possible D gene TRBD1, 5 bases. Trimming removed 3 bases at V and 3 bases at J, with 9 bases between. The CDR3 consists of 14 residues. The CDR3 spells CASSLKGVNQPQHF. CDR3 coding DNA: TGTGCCAGCAGTTTGAAAGGGGTCAATCAGCCCCAGCATTTT.

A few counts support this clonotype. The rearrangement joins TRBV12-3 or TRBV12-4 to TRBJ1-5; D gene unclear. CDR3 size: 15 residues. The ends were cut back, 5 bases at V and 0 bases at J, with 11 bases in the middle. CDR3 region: CASSETDYSNQPQHF. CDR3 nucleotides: TGTGCCAGCAGTGAGACGGATTATAGCAATCAGCCCCAGCATTTT.

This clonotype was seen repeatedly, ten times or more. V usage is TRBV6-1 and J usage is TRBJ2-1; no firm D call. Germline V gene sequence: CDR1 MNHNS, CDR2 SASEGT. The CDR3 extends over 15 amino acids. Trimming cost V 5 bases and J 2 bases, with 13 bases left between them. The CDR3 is CASSIGPPTYNEQFF. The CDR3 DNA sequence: TGTGCCAGCAGTATCGGACCACCCACCTACAATGAGCAGTTCTTC.

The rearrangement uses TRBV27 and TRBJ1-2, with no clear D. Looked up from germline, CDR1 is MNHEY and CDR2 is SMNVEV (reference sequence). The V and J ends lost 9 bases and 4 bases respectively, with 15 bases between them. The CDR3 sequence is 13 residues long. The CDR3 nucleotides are TGTGCCAGTTTGGGCCCTTATAGCTATGGCTACACCTTC. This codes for CASLGPYSYGYTF.

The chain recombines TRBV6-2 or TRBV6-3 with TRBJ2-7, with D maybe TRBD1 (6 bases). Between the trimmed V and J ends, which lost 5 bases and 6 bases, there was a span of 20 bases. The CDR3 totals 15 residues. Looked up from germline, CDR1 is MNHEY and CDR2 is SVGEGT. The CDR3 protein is CASSHRPGQRIEQYF. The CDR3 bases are TGTGCCAGCAGTCACCGCCCGGGACAAAGGATCGAGCAGTACTTC.

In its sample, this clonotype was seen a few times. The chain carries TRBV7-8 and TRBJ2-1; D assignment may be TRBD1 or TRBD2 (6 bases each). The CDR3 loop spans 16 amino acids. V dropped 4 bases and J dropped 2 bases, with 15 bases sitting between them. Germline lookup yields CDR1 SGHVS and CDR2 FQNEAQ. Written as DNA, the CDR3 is TGTGCCAGCAGCTGGGGGCCTAGCGTTACCTACAATGAGCAGTTCTTC. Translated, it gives CASSWGPSVTYNEQFF.

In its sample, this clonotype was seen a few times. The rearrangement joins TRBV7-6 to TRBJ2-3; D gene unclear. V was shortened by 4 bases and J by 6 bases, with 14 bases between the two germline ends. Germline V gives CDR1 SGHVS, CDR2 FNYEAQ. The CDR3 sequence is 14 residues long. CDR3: CASSSRHPKDTQYF. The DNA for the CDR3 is TGTGCCAGCAGCTCACGACATCCTAAGGATACGCAGTATTTT.

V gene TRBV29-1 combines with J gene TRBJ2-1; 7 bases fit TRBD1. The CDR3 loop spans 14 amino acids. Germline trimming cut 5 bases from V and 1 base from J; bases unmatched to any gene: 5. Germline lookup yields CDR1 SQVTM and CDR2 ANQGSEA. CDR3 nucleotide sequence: TGCAGCGTTTCGACAGGGAATTCCTACAATGAGCAGTTCTTC. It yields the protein CSVSTGNSYNEQFF.

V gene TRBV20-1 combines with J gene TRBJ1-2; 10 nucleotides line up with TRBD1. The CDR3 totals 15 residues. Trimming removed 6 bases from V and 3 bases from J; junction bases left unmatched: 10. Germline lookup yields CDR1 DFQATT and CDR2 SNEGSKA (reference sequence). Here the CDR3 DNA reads TGCAGTGCCCCCGGACAGGGGGGCCTGGACTATGGCTACACCTTC. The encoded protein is CSAPGQGGLDYGYTF.

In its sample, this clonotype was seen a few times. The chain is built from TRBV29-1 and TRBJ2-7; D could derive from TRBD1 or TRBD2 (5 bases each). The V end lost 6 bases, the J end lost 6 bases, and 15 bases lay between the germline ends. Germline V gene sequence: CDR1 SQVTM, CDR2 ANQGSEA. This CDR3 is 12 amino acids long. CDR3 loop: CSVGLQGLEQYF. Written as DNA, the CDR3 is TGCAGCGTAGGACTTCAGGGTCTCGAGCAGTACTTC.

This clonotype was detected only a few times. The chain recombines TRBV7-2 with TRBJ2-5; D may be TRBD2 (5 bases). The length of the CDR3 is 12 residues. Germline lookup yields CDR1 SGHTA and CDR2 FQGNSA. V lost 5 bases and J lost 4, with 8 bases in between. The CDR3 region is CASSPAGETQYF. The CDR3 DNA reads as TGTGCCAGCAGCCCGGCGGGAGAGACCCAGTACTTC.